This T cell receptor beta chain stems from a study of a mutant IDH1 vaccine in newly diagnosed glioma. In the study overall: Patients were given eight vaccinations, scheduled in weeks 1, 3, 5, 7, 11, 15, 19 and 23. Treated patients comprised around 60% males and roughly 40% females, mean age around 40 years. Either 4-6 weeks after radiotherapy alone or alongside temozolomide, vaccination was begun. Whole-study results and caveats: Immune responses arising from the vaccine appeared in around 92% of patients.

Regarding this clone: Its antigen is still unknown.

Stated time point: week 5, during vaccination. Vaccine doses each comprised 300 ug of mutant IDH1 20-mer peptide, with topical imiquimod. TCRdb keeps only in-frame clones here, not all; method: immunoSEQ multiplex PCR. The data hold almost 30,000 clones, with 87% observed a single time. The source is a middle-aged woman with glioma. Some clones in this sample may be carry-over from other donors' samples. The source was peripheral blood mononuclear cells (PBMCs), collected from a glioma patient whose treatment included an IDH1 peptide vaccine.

CDR3 nucleotides: TGCGCCAGCAGCCCCCCTGGCGGGAGGGCCAACGAGCAGTACTTC. This codes for CASSPPGGRANEQYF. The rearrangement uses TRBV5-1 and TRBJ2-7, with TRBD2 matching 9 bases. Looked up from germline, CDR1 is SGHRS and CDR2 is YFSETQ. The CDR3 runs to 15 residues. Germline trimming cut 4 bases from V and 5 bases from J; bases unmatched to any gene: 10. Complete variable domain (other parts from reference TRBV5-1 and TRBJ2-7): KAGVTQTPRYLIKTRGQQVTLSCSPISGHRSVSWYQQTPGQGLQFLFEYFSETQRNKGNFPGRFSGRQFSNSRSEMNVSTLELGDSALYLCASSPPGGRANEQYFGPGTRLTVT.